This T cell receptor beta chain was recorded in a study of T cells after yellow fever vaccination. The CDR3 has 14 amino acids. Trimming pared 2 bases from V and 6 bases from J, leaving 13 bases between. The germline gives CDR1 SGHTA, CDR2 FQGNSA. TCRdb re-derived calls from the 5' RACE reads in MiXCR, one entry per CDR3 protein. The sample lists 150,000 to 200,000 distinct CDR3 sequences, 5.5% to 7.5% occurring once. General study points: Weaker overall was a secondary response that nonetheless peaked faster, on day 5 versus 15.

This clonotype appeared a few times. Its matching antigen is unknown. The rearrangement links TRBV7-2 to TRBJ1-1, with D uncertain. Sample: CD4+ T cells sorted from PBMCs, taken on the day of the first yellow fever vaccination. The clonotype comes from a man between 18 and 35 years old who received the YFV17D yellow fever vaccine. CDR3 sequence (DNA): TGTGCCAGCAGCTTATTAATCCGAGCAGCTGAAGCTTTCTTT. It yields the protein CASSLLIRAAEAFF.